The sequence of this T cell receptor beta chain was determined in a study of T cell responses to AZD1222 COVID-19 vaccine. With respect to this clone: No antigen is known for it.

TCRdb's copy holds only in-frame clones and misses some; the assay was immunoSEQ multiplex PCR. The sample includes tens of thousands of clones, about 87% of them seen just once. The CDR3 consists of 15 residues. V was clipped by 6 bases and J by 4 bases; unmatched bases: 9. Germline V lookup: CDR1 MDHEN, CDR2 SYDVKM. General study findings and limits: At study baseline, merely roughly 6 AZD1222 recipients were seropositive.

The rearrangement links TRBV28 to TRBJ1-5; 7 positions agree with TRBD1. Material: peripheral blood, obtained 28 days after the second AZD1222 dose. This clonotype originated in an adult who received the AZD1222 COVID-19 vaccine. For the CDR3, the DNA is TGTGCCAGCAGCAATCCGGGACAGAAAAATCAGCCCCAGCATTTT. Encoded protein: CASSNPGQKNQPQHF.